One sample yielded the 27 T cell receptor beta chains listed below, sequenced in a study of cytomegalovirus exposure and HLA in healthy donors (dated by TCRdb to 2016 to 2017). The protocol used for the library was the immunoSEQ multiplex PCR assay. The immuneACCESS repertoire file appears here via TCRdb, limited to in-frame rearrangements. These files lack a portion of the clones; in checked studies, under half of the deficit traces to unresolved V genes, and the cause of the others is not known. For this sample there are 35,000 to 55,000 clones; approximately 93% appear just once. Clones ranked in the top ten supply approximately 2.1% of the sample. Sequencing used PBMCs. All receptors derive from a woman aged 18-29 years in good health and CMV-seronegative.

This chain uses TRBV9 with TRBJ1-2, with D maybe TRBD1 (6 bases). The CDR3 is 14 residues long. With 3 bases removed from V and 2 bases from J, the gap between germline ends came to 11 bases. The germline V gene has CDR1 SGDLS and CDR2 YYNGEE. CDR3 amino acids: CASSEGGWNYGYTF. The DNA for the CDR3 is TGTGCCAGCAGCGAAGGGGGTTGGAACTATGGCTACACCTTC.

The chain couples TRBV30 to TRBJ1-5, with TRBD1 matching 8 bases. The germline gives CDR1 GTSNPN, CDR2 SVGIG (reference sequence). The junction had 4 bases not matched to a gene; V was cut back by 2 bases and J by 7 bases. The CDR3 consists of 13 residues. The CDR3 coding sequence is TGTGCCTGGAGTCTACAGGGGGGGCAGCCCCAGCATTTT. This codes for CAWSLQGGQPQHF. Full variable domain (rest looked up from reference TRBV30 and TRBJ1-5): SQTIHQWPATLVQPVGSPLSLECTVEGTSNPNLYWYRQAAGRGLQLLFYSVGIGQISSEVPQNLSASRPQDRQFILSSKKLLLSDSGFYLCAWSLQGGQPQHFGDGTRLSIL.

The rearrangement links TRBV19 to TRBJ2-7, with D unresolved. From germline, CDR1 is LNHDA and CDR2 SQIVND (reference sequence). The V end lost 2 bases, the J end lost 1 base, and 9 bases lay between the germline ends. This CDR3 is built from 14 residues. CDR3 residues: CASSITPLSYEQYF. DNA for the CDR3: TGTGCCAGTAGTATAACTCCCCTATCCTACGAGCAGTACTTC.

The chain uses TRBV2 and TRBJ1-5; 7 bases agree with TRBD1. The CDR3 is made up of 20 amino acids. Germline lookup yields CDR1 SNHLY and CDR2 FYNNEI. Losses at the gene ends were 2 bases for V and 0 bases for J; bases not matched to a gene: 16. Here the CDR3 DNA reads TGTGCCAGCAGTGAATTTACGTCCCGGGCGGGACAGTTTAGCAATCAGCCCCAGCATTTT. As protein: CASSEFTSRAGQFSNQPQHF.

This chain links TRBV5-1 with TRBJ2-7, with D maybe TRBD2 (7 bases). Per the germline V gene, CDR1 is SGHRS and CDR2 is YFSETQ. V was pared by 2 bases and J by 4 bases, with 19 bases between. The length of the CDR3 is 16 residues. The CDR3 DNA reads TGCGCCAGCAGCTTAGGCCCGGGCGGGGGCGAGTACGAGCAGTACTTC. Its protein is CASSLGPGGGEYEQYF.

This chain links TRBV15 with TRBJ2-1, with 8 bases matching TRBD1. J lost 0 bases, V lost 5 bases, and 6 bases had no gene match. The CDR3 covers 16 residues. Germline V gene data show CDR1 as LNHNV and CDR2 as YYDKDF (reference sequence). CDR3 bases: TGTGCCACCAGCTCAGGAACAGGGGGCTCCTACAATGAGCAGTTCTTC. Translation: CATSSGTGGSYNEQFF.

The V and J genes are TRBV7-3 and TRBJ2-3; 7 bases align to TRBD1. V was pared by 5 bases and J by 2 bases, with 4 bases of the junction left unmatched. The CDR3 is 14 amino acids. Germline CDR1 is SGHTA and CDR2 is FQGTGA. CDR3 protein: CASSRQGTTDTQYF. For the CDR3, the DNA is TGTGCCAGCAGCCGACAGGGAACCACAGATACGCAGTATTTT.

This rearrangement joins TRBV5-1 to TRBJ2-7; 10 positions agree with TRBD1. The CDR3 covers 15 residues. V shed 0 bases and J 3 bases; nucleotides not matched to a gene: 3. The germline V gene encodes CDR1 SGHRS and CDR2 YFSETQ. The CDR3: CASSLGQGANYEQYF. CDR3 DNA: TGCGCCAGCAGCTTGGGACAGGGGGCTAACTACGAGCAGTACTTC.

This clone was recorded a few times. CDR3 in amino acids: CASRAGAYEQYF. In nucleotides, the CDR3 is TGTGCCAGCCGGGCAGGGGCCTACGAGCAGTACTTC. The rearrangement links TRBV2 to TRBJ2-7; possibly TRBD1 for D (6 bases). The length of the CDR3 is 12 residues. V was clipped by 8 bases and J by 2 bases, with 10 bases between them. CDR1 is SNHLY and CDR2 is FYNNEI in the germline V gene.

The V gene is TRBV6-5, the J gene TRBJ1-1; 7 bases agree with TRBD1. V was clipped by 1 base and J by 8 bases; unmatched bases: 13. The CDR3 sequence is 16 residues long. Looked up from germline, CDR1 is MNHEY and CDR2 is SVGAGI. The CDR3 bases are TGTGCCAGCAGTTACTATTCCCTATCAGGGGGGCTCGAAGCTTTCTTT. Translation gives CASSYYSLSGGLEAFF.

The V and J genes are TRBV29-1 and TRBJ2-3, with D uncertain. The V gene lost 7 bases and the J gene lost 6 bases, with 20 bases spanning the gap. Germline V gives CDR1 SQVTM, CDR2 ANQGSEA. The CDR3 has 14 residues. The CDR3 nucleotides are TGCAGCGCGACGGATTTAACACAGACGGATACGCAGTATTTT. The encoded protein is CSATDLTQTDTQYF.

The chain links TRBV5-1 to TRBJ2-7; tentative D call: TRBD2 (5 bases). Between the trimmed V and J ends, which lost 5 bases and 6 bases, there was a span of 15 bases. CDR1 and CDR2 from the germline V gene are SGHRS and YFSETQ. This CDR3 spans 13 amino acids. The CDR3, as DNA: TGCGCCAGCAGTTCGAGCTGGACTGGCGAGCAGTACTTC. Translation gives CASSSSWTGEQYF.

The chain employs TRBV29-1 and TRBJ1-1, with D possibly TRBD1 on 6 matching bases. Trimming removed 5 bases at V and 4 bases at J, with 17 bases between. Looked up from germline, CDR1 is SQVTM and CDR2 is ANQGSEA. The CDR3 spans 14 residues. CDR3 coding DNA: TGCAGCGTTCACCCGACAGGCCGGACCACTGAAGCTTTCTTT. It specifies CSVHPTGRTTEAFF.

This clone was seen only once. This specimen includes other DNA sequences encoding the same CDR3. The chain employs TRBV7-9 and TRBJ1-1; tentative D call: TRBD1 (5 bases). The germline CDR1 and CDR2 sequences are SEHNR and FQNEAQ (reference sequence). The CDR3 runs to 13 residues. The V and J ends lost 5 bases and 4 bases respectively, with 11 bases between them. In DNA form, the CDR3 reads TGTGCCAGCAGCAGGACCGGGGGCACTGAAGCTTTCTTT. Translated: CASSRTGGTEAFF.

The chain recombines TRBV28 with TRBJ2-1; 8 bases align to TRBD2. Losses at the gene ends were 5 bases for V and 8 bases for J; bases not matched to a gene: 5. The length of the CDR3 is 13 residues. CDR1 is MDHEN, CDR2 SYDVKM, per germline. DNA of the CDR3: TGTGCCAGCAGTCTCCCGGGGGGGGATGAGCAGTTCTTC. It yields the protein CASSLPGGDEQFF.

The chain recombines TRBV7-4 with TRBJ1-5; D call uncertain. Germline values: CDR1 SGHVT, CDR2 SQSDAQ. Between the trimmed V and J ends, which lost 8 bases and 3 bases, there was a span of 17 bases. The length of the CDR3 is 15 residues. The CDR3 sequence: CASPLLQNNNQPQHF. CDR3 DNA: TGTGCCAGCCCCTTATTACAAAATAACAATCAGCCCCAGCATTTT.

The V and J genes are TRBV2 and TRBJ2-6; D gene unclear. Germline V gene lookup returns CDR1 SNHLY and CDR2 FYNNEI. Trimming removed 3 bases from V and 3 bases from J, with 3 bases in between. The CDR3 covers 13 residues. DNA of the CDR3: TGTGCCAGCAGTGATAATGGGGCCAACGTCCTGACTTTC. This codes for CASSDNGANVLTF. The full variable domain, with the rest looked up from reference TRBV2 and TRBJ2-6, is EPEVTQTPSHQVTQMGQEVILRCVPISNHLYFYWYRQILGQKVEFLVSFYNNEISEKSEIFDDQFSVERPDGSNFTLKIRSTKLEDSAMYFCASSDNGANVLTFGAGSRLTVL.

This chain's CDR3 is CASSQAVLRNTEAFF. The CDR3 nucleotides are TGCGCCAGCAGCCAAGCAGTCTTAAGAAACACTGAAGCTTTCTTT. This chain connects TRBV4-1 to TRBJ1-1; unclear D gene. Trimming took 1 base from V and 2 from J, leaving 11 bases between them. In germline, CDR1 is MGHRA, CDR2 YSYEKL. The CDR3 sequence is 15 residues long.

The J gene is TRBJ2-6, the V gene TRBV5-1, with 9 bases matching TRBD1. V lost 4 bases and J lost 2; bases outside the gene matches: 7. The CDR3 extends over 17 amino acids. CDR1 is SGHRS, CDR2 YFSETQ, per germline. CDR3 in amino acids: CASSDPTGGAGANVLTF. CDR3 in DNA: TGCGCCAGCAGCGACCCGACAGGGGGAGCTGGGGCCAACGTCCTGACTTTC.

The chain joins TRBV28 to TRBJ1-1; 8 bases fit TRBD1. The CDR3 consists of 14 residues. Germline CDR1 and CDR2: MDHEN and SYDVKM. V lost 5 bases and J lost 5; bases outside the gene matches: 7. The CDR3 DNA reads as TGTGCCAGCAGTCTTACAGGGGGGAGGACTGAAGCTTTCTTT. This translates into CASSLTGGRTEAFF.

V is TRBV5-1 and J is TRBJ2-5; D not resolved. Between the trimmed V and J ends, which lost 1 base and 2 bases, there was a span of 6 bases. The germline CDR1 and CDR2 sequences are SGHRS and YFSETQ. CDR3 size: 13 residues. The CDR3 is CASSLSQQETQYF. CDR3 bases: TGCGCCAGCAGCTTGAGTCAGCAAGAGACCCAGTACTTC.

This chain links TRBV2 with TRBJ1-2; no reliable D call. From germline, CDR1 is SNHLY and CDR2 FYNNEI. Trimming cost V 3 bases and J 4 bases, with 9 bases left between them. CDR3 length: 13 amino acids. The CDR3, as DNA: TGTGCCAGCAGTGAGGGCAGACGCTATGGCTACACCTTC. Residues: CASSEGRRYGYTF.

The genes are TRBV28 and TRBJ1-3; the D is unclear. The V end lost 2 bases, the J end lost 0 bases, and 5 bases lay between the germline ends. Germline V CDR1 and CDR2: MDHEN, SYDVKM. This CDR3 has 14 amino acids. CDR3 nucleotides: TGTGCCAGCAGTTTACAGAACTCTGGAAACACCATATATTTT. Residues: CASSLQNSGNTIYF.

The CDR3: CASSSDRSTEAFF. The DNA for the CDR3 is TGTGCCAGCAGCTCGGACAGGTCGACTGAAGCTTTCTTT. The chain combines TRBV7-3 with TRBJ1-1; 7 nucleotides agree with TRBD1. The CDR3 spans 13 residues. The ends lost 4 bases at V and 5 bases at J; junction bases unmatched: 4. Germline assignment: CDR1 SGHTA and CDR2 FQGTGA.

This clone was observed a single time. V and J are TRBV2 and TRBJ1-3, with D tentatively TRBD1 (5 bases). This CDR3 contains 14 residues. V was shortened by 4 bases and J by 0 bases, with 7 bases between the two germline ends. Per germline, CDR1 SNHLY and CDR2 FYNNEI. The CDR3 sequence: CASSGQLSGNTIYF. The CDR3 DNA reads TGTGCCAGCAGTGGACAGCTCTCTGGAAACACCATATATTTT.

V usage is TRBV10-1 and J usage is TRBJ2-1, with D possibly TRBD1 on 5 matching bases. V lost 0 bases and J lost 4, with 10 bases in between. The CDR3 totals 15 residues. The germline gives CDR1 WNHNN, CDR2 SYGVQD (reference sequence). The CDR3 DNA reads as TGCGCCAGCAGTGAGTCGGTCAGGGCGTACAATGAGCAGTTCTTC. This codes for CASSESVRAYNEQFF.

This chain uses TRBV5-6 with TRBJ1-2, with unresolved D. CDR1 SGHDT and CDR2 YYEEEE come from the germline V gene. The CDR3 extends over 17 amino acids. V was pared by 0 bases and J by 8 bases, with 23 bases between. The DNA for the CDR3 is TGTGCCAGCAGCTTGGAACCGTGGACGTCCCAGGAGGACGGCTACACCTTC. Translated: CASSLEPWTSQEDGYTF.